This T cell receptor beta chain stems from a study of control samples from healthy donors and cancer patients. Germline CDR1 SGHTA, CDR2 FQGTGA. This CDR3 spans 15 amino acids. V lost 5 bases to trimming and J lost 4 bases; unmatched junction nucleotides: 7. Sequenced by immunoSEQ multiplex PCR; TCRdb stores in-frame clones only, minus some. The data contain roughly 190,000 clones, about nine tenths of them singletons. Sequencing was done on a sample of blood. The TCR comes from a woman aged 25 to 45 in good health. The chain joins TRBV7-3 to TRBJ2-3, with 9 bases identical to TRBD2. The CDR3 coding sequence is TGTGCCAGCAGCGAACAAGCGGGAGGTCCAGATACGCAGTATTTT. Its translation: CASSEQAGGPDTQYF.